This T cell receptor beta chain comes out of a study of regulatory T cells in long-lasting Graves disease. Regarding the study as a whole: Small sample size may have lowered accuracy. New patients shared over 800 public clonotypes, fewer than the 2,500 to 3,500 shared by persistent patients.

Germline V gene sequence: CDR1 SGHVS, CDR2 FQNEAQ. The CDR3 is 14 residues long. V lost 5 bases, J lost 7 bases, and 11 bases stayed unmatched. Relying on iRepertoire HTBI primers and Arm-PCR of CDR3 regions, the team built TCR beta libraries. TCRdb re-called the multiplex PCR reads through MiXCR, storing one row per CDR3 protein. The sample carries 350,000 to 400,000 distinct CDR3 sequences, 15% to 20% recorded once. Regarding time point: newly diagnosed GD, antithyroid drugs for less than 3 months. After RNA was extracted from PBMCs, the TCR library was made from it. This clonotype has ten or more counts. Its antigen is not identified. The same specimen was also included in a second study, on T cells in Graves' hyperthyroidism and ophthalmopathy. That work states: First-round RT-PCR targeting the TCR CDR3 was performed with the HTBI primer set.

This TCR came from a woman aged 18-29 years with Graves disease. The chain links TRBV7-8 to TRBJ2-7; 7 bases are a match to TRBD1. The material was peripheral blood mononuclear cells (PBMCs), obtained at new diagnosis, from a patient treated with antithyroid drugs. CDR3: CASSGEGAGGEQYF. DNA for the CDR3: TGTGCCAGCAGCGGAGAGGGGGCAGGGGGAGAGCAGTACTTC.